This T cell receptor (beta chain) comes out of a study of OX40 agonist ivuxolimab in advanced cancers. Study-level information: Treatment of patients was with ivuxolimab, an agonistic anti-OX40 (CD134) antibody. Participants averaged approximately 65 years of age (range about 23 to 90) and were over 75% male.

This CDR3 is 14 amino acids long. Germline V gene data show CDR1 as KGHSH and CDR2 as LQKENI. V was clipped by 6 bases and J by 3 bases; unmatched bases: 4. The repertoire was sequenced with immunoSEQ multiplex PCR; TCRdb's copy has only in-frame clones and lacks some. The sample has tens of thousands of clones, roughly 83% seen once. Study-wide results and limits: At doses 0.1 to 3.0 mg/kg, CD4+ and CD8+ clones expanded. Relative to CD4+, CD8+ T cells held more expanded clones on average.

About this clone itself: Its specificity is unknown.

Sequenced material: CD4+ or CD8+ T cells sorted from blood, taken in a trial of the OX40 agonist ivuxolimab. The V gene is TRBV18, the J gene TRBJ1-1, with TRBD1 matching 10 bases. This TCR was sampled from an adult with an advanced solid tumor such as melanoma, head and neck, liver or kidney cancer. CDR3 DNA sequence: TGTGCCAGCTCCCCTGACAGGGGGCACACTGAAGCTTTCTTT. It encodes CASSPDRGHTEAFF.